This paragraph covers one TCR beta chain sequence. Its target is unknown. The record originates from a study of blood T cells in healthy people across ages. PCR was performed a second time for about 7 to 12 cycles using a sample-barcoded 5' primer and a J-beta primer mix. Through a template-switch adaptor with 12 random nucleotides, each cDNA molecule received a tag. MiXCR was run by TCRdb on the 5' RACE reads, yielding one entry per CDR3 protein. The data show about a million distinct CDR3 sequences, with about 51% seen just once and 20% to 25% held by the top ten. Aged roughly 6 to 90, donors were systemically healthy Caucasians from Russia. Each individual donor underwent a draw of about 9.9 milliliters of peripheral blood. Study conclusions and caveats: Age brought a roughly linear fall in TCR beta diversity measured per million T cells.

The trim removed 5 bases at V and 4 bases at J, leaving 7 bases unmatched. The CDR3 extends over 15 amino acids. The chain is built from TRBV12-3 or TRBV12-4 and TRBJ2-2; TRBD1 aligns across 7 bases. The receptor was isolated from a woman aged 55-75 years in good health. The sequenced material came from blood. Here the CDR3 DNA reads TGTGCCAGCAGTCCGACAGGGAGCATCACCGGGGAGCTGTTTTTT. This gives the protein CASSPTGSITGELFF.